This T cell receptor (beta chain) emerged from a study of T cell changes during pregnancy in multiple sclerosis. This CDR3 has 15 residues. Data came from immunoSEQ multiplex PCR; TCRdb stores just in-frame clones and leaves some out. The sample carries 100,000 or so clones, almost 95% recorded once. Sequenced here: peripheral blood, sampled before pregnancy. The chain recombines TRBV21-1 with TRBJ2-5; TRBD2 was called by the table and not checked on the DNA. TRBV21-1 is tagged as a pseudogene. This clonotype was sampled from a female donor with multiple sclerosis, enrolled in a pregnancy study. The chain's CDR3 is CASSKGHRERKTQYF. The CDR3 DNA reads as TGTGCCAGCAGCAAAGGCCATAGAGAGAGAAAGACCCAGTACTTC.